The 30 T cell receptor beta chains below all came from one sample that was sequenced in a study of persistence of HIV-infected CD4 T cells. The stimulus was lysate of CMV-infected fibroblasts, around 10 ug/mL. CD4+ T cells upregulating both CD40 ligand and CD69 were sorted as responding cells. Sequencing used immunoSEQ version 4 in survey mode. The assay was immunoSEQ multiplex PCR, and TCRdb's table has in-frame clones only and misses some. There are approximately 18,000 clones in the sample; about two thirds occur only once, and roughly 8.4% lies in the top ten. For these TCRs, the target antigens are not known. The sample here was CD4+ T cells sorted from PBMCs after roughly 19-hour stimulation, taken from a patient who received antiretroviral therapy. The receptors originated from an adult woman with HIV who was CMV-seropositive.

The V and J genes are TRBV5-8 and TRBJ2-3; either TRBD1 or TRBD2 may fit D (6 bases each). The CDR3 sequence is 16 residues long. Germline V lookup: CDR1 SGHTS, CDR2 YDEGEE. The V end was cut by 5 bases, the J end by 0 bases, with 16 bases between. The CDR3 DNA reads as TGTGCCAGCAGTCCCTCCCTAGGGGGGAGCACAGATACGCAGTATTTT. Its protein product is CASSPSLGGSTDTQYF. The full variable domain, completed using reference TRBV5-8 and TRBJ2-3, is EAGVTQSPTHLIKTRGQQATLRCSPISGHTSVYWYQQALGLGLQFLLWYDEGEERNRGNFPPRFSGRQFPNYSSELNVNALELEDSALYLCASSPSLGGSTDTQYFGPGTRLTVL.

The rearrangement joins TRBV7-3 to TRBJ2-7, with 9 nucleotides matching TRBD2. The V segment lost 8 bases and the J segment 3 bases; nucleotides outside the gene matches: 8. This CDR3 is built from 14 residues. Per the germline V gene, CDR1 is SGHTA and CDR2 is FQGTGA. CDR3 coding DNA: TGTGCCAGCCGGAGCGGGGGGCCGAACTACGAGCAGTACGTC. Residues: CASRSGGPNYEQYV.

The table lists this clone with a few counts. The genes are TRBV6-5 and TRBJ1-1; D is possibly TRBD1 (6 bases). The V gene's germline CDR1 is MNHEY and CDR2 SVGAGI. The CDR3 contains 13 residues. The V end was cut by 2 bases, the J end by 3 bases, with 7 bases between. CDR3 loop: CASSYRGYTEAFF. In DNA, the CDR3 is TGTGCCAGCAGTTACAGGGGGTACACTGAAGCTTTCTTT.

The table lists this clone with a few counts. The V call is TRBV7-9, the J call TRBJ2-5; TRBD2 might be the D (5 bases). There are 14 residues in the CDR3. The germline V and J ends were trimmed by 1 base and 4 bases, with 10 bases remaining between them. Per the germline V gene, CDR1 is SEHNR and CDR2 is FQNEAQ (reference sequence). CDR3 protein: CASSLEGRRETQYF. CDR3 in DNA: TGTGCCAGCAGCTTAGAAGGGAGAAGAGAGACCCAGTACTTC.

The chain combines TRBV6-5 with TRBJ2-3; D tentatively reads TRBD1 or TRBD2 (5 bases each). With 2 bases removed from V and 7 bases from J, the gap between germline ends came to 16 bases. Germline assignment: CDR1 MNHEY and CDR2 SVGAGI. The CDR3 extends over 15 amino acids. The CDR3 DNA sequence: TGTGCCAGCAGTTACAAGGGGCACGAGGGAAATACGCAGTATTTT. Translated, it gives CASSYKGHEGNTQYF.

V and J are TRBV6-1 and TRBJ1-6; no clear D. Trimming took off 1 base at V and 10 bases at J, with 14 bases between the two ends. The V gene's germline CDR1 is MNHNS and CDR2 SASEGT. The CDR3 spans 15 residues. CDR3 DNA: TGTGCCAGCAGTGAAGTGATGGGCATCGAATCACCCCTCCACTTT. This codes for CASSEVMGIESPLHF.

The genes are TRBV6-5 and TRBJ2-2; D possibly matches TRBD1 or TRBD2 (5 bases each). This CDR3 has 15 residues. V gave up 11 bases and J gave up 5 bases, with 21 bases separating them. The germline gives CDR1 MNHEY, CDR2 SVGAGI. The CDR3 bases are TGTGCCCATTCGCCGGGACCCCCGCGTACCGGGGAGCTGTTTTTT. It specifies CAHSPGPPRTGELFF.

This chain links TRBV4-1 with TRBJ2-2; D uncertain. V gave up 0 bases and J gave up 4 bases, with 9 bases separating them. CDR1 MGHRA and CDR2 YSYEKL come from the germline V gene. The CDR3 is 15 amino acids. This CDR3 reads CASSQERAGTGELFF. As DNA, the CDR3 is TGCGCCAGCAGCCAAGAACGGGCAGGCACCGGGGAGCTGTTTTTT.

The chain links TRBV5-5 to TRBJ2-7, with TRBD2 as a possible D gene (6 bases). The V gene lost 4 bases and the J gene lost 7 bases, with 27 bases spanning the gap. The CDR3 contains 17 residues. Germline V gene lookup returns CDR1 SGHKS and CDR2 YYEKEE (reference sequence). The CDR3 here is CASSRSPGEGLEGEQYF. The CDR3 nucleotides read TGTGCCAGCAGCCGGTCCCCGGGGGAAGGTCTTGAGGGGGAGCAGTACTTC.

The rearrangement uses TRBV24-1 and TRBJ2-1, with 9 bases identical to TRBD1. Trimming took 3 bases from V and 4 from J; bases not matched to a gene: 3. The CDR3 is 15 residues long. Looked up from germline, CDR1 is KGHDR and CDR2 is SFDVKD. CDR3 region: CATSDRTGEYNEQFF. CDR3 in DNA: TGTGCCACCAGTGATCGGACAGGGGAATACAATGAGCAGTTCTTC.

The V call is TRBV3-1 (or the pseudogene TRBV3-2), the J call TRBJ1-2; D remains unclear. The CDR3 length is 15 residues. Germline assignment: CDR1 LGHDT and CDR2 YNNKEL (reference sequence). V was cut by 2 bases and J by 5 bases, with 15 bases left in between. CDR3 residues: CASSQSAREEYGYTF. CDR3 nucleotide sequence: TGTGCCAGCAGCCAAAGTGCCCGGGAGGAATATGGCTACACCTTC.

This sequence joins TRBV28 and TRBJ1-3; D gene ambiguous. V was trimmed by 7 bases and J by 4 bases, leaving 17 bases between them. The germline V gene has CDR1 MDHEN and CDR2 SYDVKM. The CDR3 totals 15 residues. The CDR3 DNA is TGTGCCAGCACAGCCTTGACAAGCCCAGGAAACACCATATATTTT. This translates into CASTALTSPGNTIYF.

This clone showed up just a few times. The V and J genes are TRBV5-6 and TRBJ1-5; 9 bases are shared with TRBD1. J was trimmed by 7 bases and V by 1 base; bases with no gene match: 3. The germline V gene has CDR1 SGHDT and CDR2 YYEEEE. This CDR3 comprises 14 residues. The CDR3 here is CASSLWDREQPQHF. CDR3 sequence (DNA): TGTGCCAGCAGCTTGTGGGACAGGGAGCAGCCCCAGCATTTT.

The V gene is TRBV7-6, the J gene TRBJ1-4; D not certain. The CDR3 sequence is 13 residues long. Trimming took 5 bases from V and 1 from J, leaving 5 bases between them. The germline V gene encodes CDR1 SGHVS and CDR2 FNYEAQ. The CDR3 DNA follows: TGTGCCAGCAGCCCGCAAACTAATGAAAAACTGTTTTTT. Amino acids: CASSPQTNEKLFF.

This clone has a handful of counts. The chain employs TRBV6-2 or TRBV6-3 and TRBJ1-5, with no clear D. Trimming took 4 bases from V and 5 from J, leaving 18 bases between them. The CDR3 has 16 residues. Germline loops: CDR1 MNHEY, CDR2 SVGEGT. Written as DNA, the CDR3 is TGTGCCAGCAGTTTTACTGGACGGGGTTTTGATCAGCCCCAGCATTTT. This codes for CASSFTGRGFDQPQHF.

This clone is medium-sized (0.01 to 0.1%). This rearrangement joins TRBV13 to TRBJ2-1; 11 bases line up with TRBD2. Per the germline V gene, CDR1 is PRHDT and CDR2 is FYEKMQ (reference sequence). With V trimmed by 5 bases and J by 4 bases, 7 bases remained unmatched. The CDR3 covers 16 residues. The CDR3 loop reads CASSLRTSGYYNEQFF. CDR3 in DNA: TGTGCCAGCAGCCTAAGGACTAGCGGGTATTACAATGAGCAGTTCTTC. The whole variable domain, filled in from reference TRBV13 and TRBJ2-1, reads AAGVIQSPRHLIKEKRETATLKCYPIPRHDTVYWYQQGPGQDPQFLISFYEKMQSDKGSIPDRFSAQQFSDYHSELNMSSLELGDSALYFCASSLRTSGYYNEQFFGPGTRLTVL.

The chain combines TRBV5-4 with TRBJ2-2, with 7 bases fitting TRBD1. CDR3 length: 14 residues. Germline values: CDR1 SGHNT, CDR2 YYREEE (reference sequence). After removal of 4 bases from V and 5 bases from J, the junction contained 5 bases not matched to a gene. The CDR3 nucleotides read TGTGCCAGCAGCGTGGGACAGAAAACCGGGGAGCTGTTTTTT. Its protein product is CASSVGQKTGELFF.

V usage is TRBV28 and J usage is TRBJ2-5; D possibly uses TRBD1 or TRBD2 (5 bases each). The V gene lost 1 base and the J gene lost 5 bases, with 14 bases spanning the gap. The CDR3 extends over 15 amino acids. Germline V gene lookup returns CDR1 MDHEN and CDR2 SYDVKM. In DNA, the CDR3 is TGTGCCAGCAGTTTATCATGGGGGTCTGGGGAGACCCAGTACTTC. Amino acid sequence: CASSLSWGSGETQYF.

This chain links TRBV9 with TRBJ2-3; a weak D match, TRBD1 (5 bases). Germline values: CDR1 SGDLS, CDR2 YYNGEE. V was pared by 0 bases and J by 2 bases, with 16 bases between. CDR3 length equals 17 residues. CDR3 DNA: TGTGCCAGCAGCGTAGGTTATCCAGGACAACTCACAGATACGCAGTATTTT. As protein: CASSVGYPGQLTDTQYF.

The V and J genes are TRBV29-1 and TRBJ1-5; 9 bases line up with TRBD1. J gave up 5 bases and V 5 bases, and 4 bases lay outside the gene matches. The CDR3 is 13 amino acids. Germline V gene lookup returns CDR1 SQVTM and CDR2 ANQGSEA. CDR3 coding DNA: TGCAGCGTTAGTCGGGACAGGGATCAGCCCCAGCATTTT. Translated: CSVSRDRDQPQHF.

The rearrangement uses TRBV5-1 and TRBJ1-1, with D hard to call. The CDR3 is 17 amino acids. In germline, CDR1 is SGHRS, CDR2 YFSETQ. V was clipped by 0 bases and J by 0 bases, with 15 bases between them. CDR3 amino acids: CASSLETGGLLNTEAFF. The CDR3 bases are TGCGCCAGCAGCTTGGAAACGGGAGGGTTATTGAACACTGAAGCTTTCTTT.

The rearrangement links TRBV18 to TRBJ1-5; no clear D gene. CDR3 length equals 14 residues. Trimming removed 3 bases from V and 5 bases from J, with 11 bases in between. The germline V gene has CDR1 KGHSH and CDR2 LQKENI. The CDR3 region has the DNA TGTGCCAGCTCACCGACCTTTGTGGATCAGCCCCAGCATTTT. Encoded protein: CASSPTFVDQPQHF.

The gene calls are TRBV19 and TRBJ1-1; TRBD1 matches at 9 bases. The V gene end was trimmed by 2 bases and the J gene end by 5 bases; junction bases not matched to a gene: 3. Germline assignment: CDR1 LNHDA and CDR2 SQIVND (reference sequence). CDR3 length: 14 amino acids. In DNA form, the CDR3 reads TGTGCCAGTAGTATAAGGGGACAGGGAACTGAAGCTTTCTTT. This codes for CASSIRGQGTEAFF.

This chain uses TRBV27 with TRBJ2-5; D unresolved. V was pared by 5 bases and J by 0 bases, with 4 bases between. Germline V lookup: CDR1 MNHEY, CDR2 SMNVEV (reference sequence). The CDR3 contains 12 residues. Written as DNA, the CDR3 is TGTGCCAGCAGTGACTACCAAGAGACCCAGTACTTC. It is translated as CASSDYQETQYF.

By its share, this clone is medium-sized. V gene TRBV5-1 combines with J gene TRBJ2-2, with 7 bases identical to TRBD1. With 4 bases clipped from V and 2 bases from J, the junction kept 8 bases outside the gene matches. This CDR3 spans 16 amino acids. Germline values: CDR1 SGHRS, CDR2 YFSETQ. The CDR3 DNA reads TGCGCCAGCAGCGTGGTTCTAGGGGGCAACACCGGGGAGCTGTTTTTT. Protein product: CASSVVLGGNTGELFF.

As concerns this clone: One end of the junction does not line up with germline, which may come from a read error. The CDR3 nucleotides are TGTGCCACCAGTAGCGGGGGGGCCGGAGAGACCCAGTACTTC. Encoded protein: CATSSGGAGETQYF. The chain has TRBV6-2 or TRBV6-3 and TRBJ2-5; 11 bases align to TRBD2. Germline loops: CDR1 MNHEY, CDR2 SVGEGT. The CDR3 totals 14 residues.

This clone was seen a few times. The chain recombines TRBV10-3 with TRBJ2-3, with a weak D call TRBD2 (7 bases). V lost 6 bases, J lost 3 bases, and 13 bases lay in between. Germline V gene data show CDR1 as ENHRY and CDR2 as SYGVKD. This CDR3 has 14 residues. This chain's CDR3 is CAIRGAGETDTQYF. DNA for the CDR3: TGTGCCATCAGGGGGGCGGGGGAGACAGATACGCAGTATTTT.

The V gene is TRBV6-5, the J gene TRBJ1-1; D perhaps matches TRBD1 (5 bases). The length of the CDR3 is 13 residues. The ends were cut back, 6 bases at V and 4 bases at J, with 12 bases in the middle. Germline CDR1 MNHEY, CDR2 SVGAGI. The CDR3 DNA sequence: TGTGCCAGCAGAAGAGGACATGGCACTGAAGCTTTCTTT. Translation: CASRRGHGTEAFF.

The chain links TRBV28 to TRBJ2-7; TRBD1 aligns across 7 bases. The length of the CDR3 is 14 residues. CDR1 and CDR2 from the germline V gene are MDHEN and SYDVKM. V dropped 5 bases and J dropped 0; count of bases not matched to a gene: 4. The CDR3, as DNA: TGTGCCAGCAGTCCGACAGGGAACTCCTACGAGCAGTACGTC. Translation: CASSPTGNSYEQYV.

V is TRBV7-2 and J is TRBJ1-2; D call uncertain. The CDR3 length is 15 residues. Trimming left V 1 base short and J 2 bases short, with 11 bases between. The germline V gene encodes CDR1 SGHTA and CDR2 FQGNSA. The CDR3 spells CASSLESALNYGYTF. The CDR3 DNA is TGTGCCAGCAGCTTAGAGTCAGCATTAAACTATGGCTACACCTTC.